The following is a TCR beta chain sequence with its context. This CDR3 contains 13 residues. Germline V gives CDR1 SGHRS, CDR2 YFSETQ. V shed 4 bases and J shed 4 bases, with 9 bases lying between them. The sample originates from a study of shared clonotypes between healthy human individuals. Every unsorted PBMC PCR replicate was loaded with around 290 ng DNA, roughly 30,000 T cell genomes. Here immunoSEQ multiplex PCR was the method, and the copy in TCRdb shows in-frame clones only, minus some. The repertoire holds about 490,000 clones, approximately 80% seen once, with around 13% in the top ten. The clonotype originates from a woman between 40 and 50 years old in good health. Some clones in this sample may be carry-over from other donors' samples. The chain joins TRBV5-1 to TRBJ1-5; D unclear. Sequences were obtained from PBMCs. The CDR3 coding sequence is TGCGCCAGCAGCCCTTACGGGAATCAGCCCCAGCATTTT. Its translation is CASSPYGNQPQHF.